A selection of T cell receptor beta chains follows, all from one sample in a study of metastatic and nonmetastatic thyroid tumors. TCRdb re-called the PCR reads via MiXCR. The sample has approximately 40,000 clones, less than 25% seen once. What was sequenced was blood. These receptors were taken from a female donor with papillary thyroid cancer or a benign thyroid nodule (not recorded which). Some clones in this sample may be carry-over from other donors' samples. The CDR3 runs from the conserved cysteine through the conserved F or W. The D gene is left open where the match is weak. Some rows have no size entry. The others give once, few or many, or a class for an expanded clone.

v_gene	j_gene	d_gene	abundance	CDR3aa	CDR3nt
TRBV6-1	TRBJ1-3	TRBD1	many	CASSEGPGQGASGNTIYF	TGTGCCAGCAGTGAAGGCCCTGGACAGGGGGCTTCTGGAAACACCATATATTTT
TRBV19	TRBJ1-1	-	-	CASKRDQVEAFF	TGTGCCAGTAAACGGGACCAGGTTGAAGCTTTCTTT
TRBV6-1	TRBJ1-3	TRBD1	-	CASLNGQGASGNTIYF	TGTGCCAGCCTTAATGGTCAGGGGGCTTCTGGAAACACCATATATTTT
TRBV5-1	TRBJ2-7	-	-	CASSPYRASDEQYF	TGCGCCAGCAGCCCATACAGGGCATCGGACGAGCAGTACTTC
TRBV11-3	TRBJ2-7	TRBD2	many	CASRQSSGSYEQYF	TGTGCCAGCAGACAATCTAGCGGGAGTTACGAGCAGTACTTC
TRBV6-1	TRBJ2-2	TRBD2	medium-sized	CAASVAGGYNTGELFF	TGTGCCGCCTCGGTAGCGGGAGGGTATAACACCGGGGAGCTGTTTTTT
TRBV6-1	TRBJ2-5	TRBD2	-	CAGSLAGGVETQYF	TGTGCCGGCAGTTTAGCGGGAGGGGTAGAGACCCAGTACTTC
TRBV6-1	TRBJ2-7	-	-	CASSQYRSYEQYF	TGTGCCAGCAGTCAATACAGATCCTACGAGCAGTACTTC
TRBV5-1	TRBJ2-7	-	many	CASSSGGRVEQYF	TGCGCCAGCAGCAGTGGAGGTAGGGTCGAGCAGTACTTC
TRBV19	TRBJ2-1	-	-	CASSLTGEPYNEQFF	TGTGCCAGTAGCCTTACGGGAGAACCCTACAATGAGCAGTTCTTC
TRBV12-3/TRBV12-4	TRBJ2-5	-	few	CASSLAGRQETQYF	TGTGCCAGCAGTTTAGCGGGACGACAAGAGACCCAGTACTTC
TRBV10-3	TRBJ2-2	-	many	CAISLGGANTGELFF	TGTGCCATCAGTTTAGGGGGTGCGAACACCGGGGAGCTGTTTTTT
TRBV20-1	TRBJ2-7	-	-	CIASGSYEQYF	TGCATTGCTTCGGGCTCCTACGAGCAGTACTTC
TRBV7-2	TRBJ2-7	TRBD1	many	CASSLGTGYEQYF	TGTGCCAGCAGCTTGGGGACAGGATACGAGCAGTACTTC
TRBV5-1	TRBJ2-1	TRBD2	-	CASSGGTSGSYSYNEQFF	TGCGCCAGCAGCGGCGGGACTAGCGGGAGTTATTCCTACAATGAGCAGTTCTTC
TRBV11-2	TRBJ2-1	-	many	CASSLEKRFMSSYNEQFF	TGTGCCAGCAGCCTCGAGAAACGATTCATGAGCTCCTACAATGAGCAGTTCTTC
TRBV18	TRBJ2-1	TRBD2	many	CASSPLPVSGRTEQFF	TGTGCCAGCTCACCCCTCCCTGTGAGCGGGAGAACTGAGCAGTTCTTC
TRBV27	TRBJ2-7	TRBD2	-	CASSSLGGRRDEQYF	TGTGCCAGCAGTTCCCTGGGAGGGAGAAGGGACGAGCAGTACTTC
TRBV25-1	TRBJ1-1	-	many	CASSDIGGVAGDKAFF	TGTGCCAGCAGTGATATTGGAGGGGTCGCAGGGGATAAAGCTTTCTTT
TRBV5-5	TRBJ2-7	TRBD1	-	CASSPGTGGEQYF	TGTGCCAGCAGCCCCGGGACAGGGGGCGAGCAGTACTTC
TRBV28	TRBJ2-3	TRBD2	-	CASSSNATSGMNVSDTQYF	TGTGCCAGCAGTTCCAATGCGACTAGCGGGATGAATGTGTCAGATACGCAGTATTTT
TRBV19	TRBJ1-4	-	many	CASSMKAIREKLFF	TGTGCCAGTAGTATGAAGGCTATTCGGGAAAAACTGTTTTTT